The present T cell receptor beta chain was sequenced within a study of beta chain features in type 1 diabetes. Broader study findings: Shortening of TCRB CDR3s, moderate but significant, appeared in all four CD4+ subsets of Type 1 diabetes patients.

The authors reverse transcribed all of the isolated RNA, so sequencing captured expressed TCRB transcripts. Method: immunoSEQ multiplex PCR; TCRdb's copy keeps in-frame clones and lacks some. The sample holds under 950,000 clones, under 20% seen once. With 3 bases removed from V and 8 bases from J, the gap between germline ends came to 19 bases. Germline V gives CDR1 SGHTA, CDR2 FQGNSA. CDR3 length equals 15 residues. There are a few counts of this clone. What it recognizes is unknown. This receptor was identified in a woman aged 18-35 years in good health. The chain couples TRBV7-2 to TRBJ1-2; perhaps TRBD1 as D (6 bases). Sequencing input: naive CD4+ T cells from blood. Here the CDR3 DNA reads TGTGCCAGCAGCTTTAAACTTGGACAGAGGGAGGGCTACACCTTC. Its translation is CASSFKLGQREGYTF.